Sequencing of this T cell receptor (beta chain) was carried out in a study of CD8+ T cells in alopecia areata. Once RNA had been extracted, it was reverse transcribed into cDNA to act as the sequencing template. TCRdb's table, derived via immunoSEQ multiplex PCR, lists solely in-frame clones and lacks some. The sample yields approximately 150,000 clones, around 71% seen once. Separation by sorting yielded CD4+ and CD8+ T cells from PBMCs. Trimming took 6 bases from V and 0 from J, leaving 14 bases between them. The CDR3 runs 15 residues. Germline V CDR1 and CDR2: SQVTM, ANQGSEA. V gene TRBV29-1 combines with J gene TRBJ2-2, with D perhaps TRBD2 (6 bases). The specimen was CD8+ T cells sorted from blood, collected at week 0. The receptor's source is a human donor with alopecia areata. The CDR3 nucleotides are TGCAGCGTCCCCGGAGGGGCTGCGAACACCGGGGAGCTGTTTTTT. Its translation: CSVPGGAANTGELFF.